These T cell receptor beta chains were read from a single sample in a study of blood T cell repertoires in COVID-19. Sequencing used immunoSEQ multiplex PCR; TCRdb keeps in-frame clones, though not all of them. The top ten hold more than 8% of the sample, which has 200,000 to 300,000 clones, approximately 83% seen once. Sequenced input: peripheral blood. Receptor source: an elderly woman with acute or convalescent COVID-19. CDR3s include the opening cysteine and the closing phenylalanine or tryptophan. D genes are given only for firm matches. Clone size is shown for a subset of rows, as once, few, many or a class of expanded clone.

cdr3_length d_call j_call v_call clone_size cdr3_nt cdr3_aa
16 TRBD1 TRBJ1-3 TRBV6-1 - TGTGCCAGCGGTGTCGGGACAGGGGTTGATGGAAACACCATATATTTT CASGVGTGVDGNTIYF
12 - TRBJ1-4 TRBV19 - TGTGCCAGTAGTCGGACATCCGAAAAACTGTTTTTT CASSRTSEKLFF
14 - TRBJ1-5 TRBV15 - TGTGCCACCAGCAGAGATAACGGTTATCAGCCCCAGCATTTT CATSRDNGYQPQHF
15 - TRBJ1-6 TRBV18 - TGTGCCAGCTCACCACCTTCAGGGAATAATTCACCCCTCCACTTT CASSPPSGNNSPLHF
14 - TRBJ1-6 TRBV6-5 - TGTGCCAGCAGTTACTCGATAGAGGGGGGGGCCCTCCACTTT CASSYSIEGGALHF
12 TRBD1 TRBJ1-1 TRBV2 - TGTGCCAGCAGGGACAGGGGTCAAGAAGCTTTCTTT CASRDRGQEAFF
15 - TRBJ2-2 TRBV10-2 few TGCGCCACCCGGGGGAGCAGGGGGGACACCGGGGAGCTGTTTTTT CATRGSRGDTGELFF
15 TRBD1 TRBJ1-2 TRBV3-1/TRBV3-2 - TGTGCCAGCAGCCGGACGGGACAGGTTAACTATGGCTACACCTTC CASSRTGQVNYGYTF
13 - TRBJ1-2 TRBV12-3/TRBV12-4 - TGTGCCAGCAGGGCTACAGGGAACTATGGCTACACCTTC CASRATGNYGYTF
15 - TRBJ1-3 TRBV15 - TGTGCCACCAGCAGAGATTGGACTTCGGGAAACACCATATATTTT CATSRDWTSGNTIYF
15 - TRBJ1-2 TRBV28 - TGTGCCAGCAGTCCCTCGCCGACAGGCGTCTATGGCTACACCTTC CASSPSPTGVYGYTF
15 TRBD1 TRBJ2-7 TRBV5-1 - TGCGCCAGCAGCTTGGGACAGACCAGGGGGAACGAGCAGTACTTC CASSLGQTRGNEQYF
15 - TRBJ1-3 TRBV7-2 few TGTGCCAGCAGCTTCCCCACTACCTCTGGAAACACCATATATTTT CASSFPTTSGNTIYF
13 - TRBJ1-2 TRBV30 - TGTGCCTGGAGTTCCAGGGTTTACTATGGCTACACCTTC CAWSSRVYYGYTF
13 - TRBJ2-7 TRBV28 - TGTGCCAGCACTTCCGGGACAAGATACGAGCAGTACTTC CASTSGTRYEQYF
16 TRBD1 TRBJ2-5 TRBV7-9 - TGTGCCAGCAGCTCGGGAGAGCGGACAGGGGTGGAGACCCAGTACTTC CASSSGERTGVETQYF
13 - TRBJ1-2 TRBV6-5 - TGTGCCGGAAGGAGGGGTTCCAACTATGGCTACACCTTC CAGRRGSNYGYTF
20 TRBD2 TRBJ2-3 TRBV13 - TGTGCCAGCAGCTCCTACGGGACTAGCGGGGGGGTATTCAGCACAGATACGCAGTATTTT CASSSYGTSGGVFSTDTQYF
13 TRBD1 TRBJ2-1 TRBV7-9 - TGTGCCAGCAGCTCAGACAGGGGACTCCGGCAGTTCTTC CASSSDRGLRQFF
16 - TRBJ1-3 TRBV11-2 - TGTGCCAGCAGTTTGATGGCCATCCCCACTGGAAACACCATATATTTT CASSLMAIPTGNTIYF
15 TRBD1 TRBJ2-3 TRBV3-1/TRBV3-2 - TGTGCCAGCAGCCCGACAGGGGATGGCACAGATACGCAGTATTTT CASSPTGDGTDTQYF
15 TRBD1 TRBJ1-1 TRBV6-5 - TGTGCCAGCAGTTACGCCGGGACAGGGCCCACTGAAGCTTTCTTT CASSYAGTGPTEAFF
12 - TRBJ1-2 TRBV30 - TGTGCTAACGAGGGCAGAAGTTATGGCTACACCTTC CANEGRSYGYTF
14 - TRBJ1-6 TRBV2 - TGTGCCAGCCTTGATGGTACAGCCAATTCACCCCTCCACTTT CASLDGTANSPLHF
13 TRBD1 TRBJ1-1 TRBV6-5 - TGTGCCAGCTCACAGGGGGCGCGCACTGAAGCTTTCTTT CASSQGARTEAFF
17 TRBD1 TRBJ2-5 TRBV5-1 - TGCGCCAGCAGCTCGACCATCGACAGGGTGGGGCCGGAGACCCAGTACTTC CASSSTIDRVGPETQYF
13 TRBD1 TRBJ2-7 TRBV14 - TGTGCCAGCCGGGGGACAGGGTCCTACGAGCAGTACTTC CASRGTGSYEQYF
16 TRBD2 TRBJ2-1 TRBV19 - TGTGCCAGTAGTATATATGGCGGGGGGGCGCAAAATGAGCAGTTCTTC CASSIYGGGAQNEQFF
12 - TRBJ2-7 TRBV5-4 - TGTGCCAGCAGCAAACAGGGTCTCGAGCAGTACTTC CASSKQGLEQYF
13 - TRBJ1-5 TRBV19 - TGTGCCAGTAGTACCTTTAGCAATCAGCCCCAGCATTTT CASSTFSNQPQHF
15 - TRBJ1-3 TRBV28 - TGTGCCAGCAGTCGACAGCCCGTCTCTGGAAACACCATATATTTT CASSRQPVSGNTIYF
15 - TRBJ1-3 TRBV7-2 once TGTGCCAGCAGCTTCCAAACAGGGACTGGAAACACCATATATTTT CASSFQTGTGNTIYF
14 TRBD1 TRBJ2-4 TRBV19 - TGTGCCTCTTGGGGGGGGACAGGGGGCGACATTCAGTACTTC CASWGGTGGDIQYF
14 TRBD1 TRBJ2-5 TRBV5-1 - TGCGCCAGCAGCTTCACAGGGGACCAAGAGACCCAGTACTTC CASSFTGDQETQYF
16 - TRBJ1-2 TRBV4-2 - TGTGCCAGCAGCCAAGATCACAAAGGCAGGGTGGACGGCTACACCTTC CASSQDHKGRVDGYTF
13 - TRBJ1-5 TRBV2 - TGTGCCAGCAGGAGGACAAGCAATCAGCCCCAGCATTTT CASRRTSNQPQHF
12 TRBD1 TRBJ1-2 TRBV6-5 - TGTGCCAGCAGTTCAGGGGGGCGAGGCTACACCTTC CASSSGGRGYTF
16 - TRBJ1-3 TRBV6-1 - TGTGCCAGCAGTGAAGCTTTCTTACACTCTGGAAACACCATATATTTT CASSEAFLHSGNTIYF